This TCR beta chain was found in a study of OX40 agonist ivuxolimab in advanced cancers. The CDR3 has 16 residues. Per germline, CDR1 LNHDA and CDR2 SQIVND (reference sequence). The V gene end was trimmed by 3 bases and the J gene end by 2 bases; junction bases not matched to a gene: 9. The repertoire was sequenced with immunoSEQ multiplex PCR; TCRdb's copy has only in-frame clones and lacks some. Among 45,000 or so clones listed, just over 90% were seen once. The chain is built from TRBV19 and TRBJ2-7; 8 bases fit TRBD2. The source was CD4+ or CD8+ T cells sorted from blood, collected in a trial of the OX40 agonist ivuxolimab. This clonotype was sampled from an adult with an advanced solid tumor such as melanoma, head and neck, liver or kidney cancer. The CDR3 reads CASSMGGGGPTYEQYF. In DNA form, the CDR3 reads TGTGCCAGTAGTATGGGGGGCGGGGGGCCCACCTACGAGCAGTACTTC.